This T cell receptor beta chain was sequenced for a study of radiation and T cells in renal cell carcinoma (dated by TCRdb to about 2020). About the full investigation: The samples were obtained from a clinical trial, where primary renal cell carcinomas were treated with 15 Gy stereotactic body radiation therapy and then removed by nephrectomy 4 weeks afterward. A total of roughly 53 samples underwent TCR beta sequencing, made up of approximately 26 tumors and about 27 peripheral blood samples. Across all 50 or so samples, several million unique CDR3 nucleotide sequences encoding 2,658,974 unique CDR3 amino acid sequences were identified.

A remark on this clone: Its cognate antigen has yet to be identified. No base quality values were provided; no much bigger clone lies one nucleotide off.

CDR1 LNHDA and CDR2 SQIVND were looked up in the germline V gene (reference sequence). Trimming costs V 4 bases and J 11 bases, and their ends lie 15 bases apart. The CDR3, cysteine through phenylalanine, is 13 amino acids long. CDR3 DNA only is kept here, 39 bases in frame from base 1. Following the manufacturer's recommendations, the immunoSEQ kit was used to generate TCR beta libraries from genomic DNA. To prepare libraries, a first multiplex PCR with proprietary primers was run, followed by a second PCR that added unique barcodes, and a bead cleanup was done after each round. A positive control reaction and a negative control reaction, both provided in the kit, were run with every batch of samples. The final libraries underwent checking on an Agilent 4200 TapeStation D1000 ScreenTape, volumetric pooling, and quantification by qPCR. Sequencing was performed on an Illumina NextSeq500 using a MidOutput 150-cycle cartridge, with 156 Read1 cycles, 15 Index1 cycles, and the kit custom primers. The pooled library was loaded at 1.0 pM, with a roughly 19% PhiX control spiked in. In the authors' own workflow: Vendor-processed data were analyzed in R, and a clonotype was defined as all T cells sharing the same CDR3 nucleotide sequence. For clone abundance analyses, frequencies were normalized to the 10,000 most abundant clones per sample. Before analysis, public T cell clones were removed, and these numbered fewer than six per sample on average. Tumor-enriched clonotypes and baseline blood-enriched clonotypes were defined as those with an abundance difference of at least 32-fold between compartments. A beta-binomial differential abundance model was applied to find clonotypes that expanded or contracted between blood time points. Similarity between tumor and blood repertoires was quantified using the Baroni-Urbani and Buser coefficient, and groups were compared with two-tailed Wilcoxon tests in R. TCRdb carries this immuneACCESS record with in-frame sequences only. Its versions omit some clonotypes, under half of them owing to an unresolved V gene in the studies checked, with the rest unexplained. V, J and clone size are those of that table, while D and trimming were read from the DNA. The sample table lists roughly 130,000 clones, about 81% of them with a count of one. The biggest ten clones account for approximately 1.9% of the sample.

Per the publication, the time point label means: blood 2 weeks post-SBRT. Interpreted using the paper, the treatment or condition label stands for: 15 Gy SBRT to primary tumor, nephrectomy 4 weeks later. Serial peripheral blood from radiation-treated patients was sampled at baseline, 2 weeks and 4 weeks after SBRT to track tumor-enriched clonotypes. All patients had renal cell carcinoma with clear cell pathology. The QIAamp DNA Blood Mini Kit (Qiagen) was used to prepare genomic DNA for TCR sequencing. The analyses included just those samples that passed every quality control check. What the study reported, not specific to this receptor: Dynamics of the blood repertoire were not tracked past 4 weeks after treatment. Because pretreatment tumor biopsies were not available, the study could not determine whether clonotypes were already present within the tumor at baseline. In blood, the top tumor clonotypes increased from baseline to 2 weeks after radiation and then shrank by 4 weeks, which suggests a temporary expansion of tumor-resident clones. The single-armed trial design could not address effects of radiation dose or scheduling on the TCR repertoire.

The rearrangement joined TRBV19 to TRBJ1-5; tentative D gene TRBD1, with 5 bases matching. The clonotype originates from a woman aged 55-70 years with renal cell carcinoma. The sample was blood, taken from a patient whose treatment included radiotherapy and nephrectomy. The CDR3 protein is CASSTSGQQAQHF. The nucleotide sequence reads TGTGCCAGTAGTACTTCCGGGCAACAGGCCCAGCATTTT. Reference TRBV19 and TRBJ1-5 genes cover what lies past the CDR3, so the full variable domain is DGGITQSPKYLFRKEGQNVTLSCEQNLNHDAMYWYRQDPGQGLRLIYYSQIVNDFQKGDIAEGYSVSREKKESFPLTVTSAQKNPTAFYLCASSTSGQQAQHFGDGTRLSIL.